The 15 T cell receptor beta chains reported below all come from one sample, sequenced in a study of CD8 T cells in ankylosing spondylitis. General observations from the study: Within ankylosing spondylitis blood, a TCR beta motif made up of roughly eight highly homologous variants appeared to be characteristic.

These receptors' targets are unknown. TCRdb called the 5' RACE reads again in MiXCR, with one record for every CDR3 protein. Of hundreds of thousands of distinct CDR3 sequences listed, approximately 12% were seen once; the top ten hold approximately 0.5%. Specimen: blood, either unsorted or a sorted T cell fraction (not recorded which). These TCRs come from a male donor with ankylosing spondylitis.

This clonotype showed up just a few times. This chain joins TRBV10-3 and TRBJ2-1; possible D gene TRBD2, 7 bases. Germline lookup yields CDR1 ENHRY and CDR2 SYGVKD. Trimming stripped 4 bases from V and 7 bases from J, with 20 bases between. The CDR3 has 16 amino acids. CDR3 nucleotide sequence: TGTGCCATCAGTGCAGGGGCGGGAGCGTCCCGGAATGAGCAGTTCTTC. Translated: CAISAGAGASRNEQFF.

This clonotype was counted ten times or more. V and J are TRBV5-1 and TRBJ2-7; TRBD1 or TRBD2 may be the D gene (5 bases each). This CDR3 region has 14 residues. Germline V lookup: CDR1 SGHRS, CDR2 YFSETQ. Trimming stripped 0 bases from V and 4 bases from J, with 11 bases between. CDR3 region: CASSLVGTEYEQYF. CDR3 coding DNA: TGCGCCAGCAGCTTGGTAGGGACGGAGTACGAGCAGTACTTC.

The table lists this clonotype with a few counts. The V gene is TRBV20-1, the J gene TRBJ2-1, with TRBD2 as a possible D gene (6 bases). The germline V gene has CDR1 DFQATT and CDR2 SNEGSKA (reference sequence). Trimming stripped 0 bases from V and 8 bases from J, with 17 bases between. This CDR3 comprises 15 residues. In DNA, the CDR3 is TGCAGTGCTAGAGATGCGGGAAGGAATGGGCATGAGCAGTTCTTC. Its protein is CSARDAGRNGHEQFF.

Only a few counts were recorded for this clonotype. V and J are TRBV9 and TRBJ1-2; perhaps TRBD1 as D (5 bases). The CDR3 has 13 amino acids. V was shortened by 0 bases and J by 8 bases, with 11 bases between the two germline ends. The germline gives CDR1 SGDLS, CDR2 YYNGEE. The CDR3 DNA reads as TGTGCCAGCAGCGTAGGAGGGGAATGGGGCTACACCTTC. Amino acids: CASSVGGEWGYTF.

Worth noting for this clonotype: Since a much larger clone is just one base distant, this may be a read error. The gene calls are TRBV28 and TRBJ2-2, with unresolved D. The V end lost 1 base, the J end lost 4 bases, and 4 bases lay between the germline ends. CDR1 and CDR2 (germline): MDHEN, SYDVKM. The CDR3 extends over 13 amino acids. This chain's CDR3 is CASSLFVTGELFF. As DNA, the CDR3 is TGTGCCAGCAGTTTATTCGTCACCGGGGAGCTGTTTTTT.

This clonotype was detected a few times. CDR3 sequence: CASSRPGELFF. CDR3 bases: TGTGCCAGCAGCCGGCCCGGGGAGCTGTTTTTT. The chain joins TRBV6-2 or TRBV6-3 to TRBJ2-2, with D hard to call. Germline-derived CDR1 and CDR2 are MNHEY and SVGEGT. CDR3 length equals 11 residues. Trimming removed 6 bases at V and 6 bases at J, with 5 bases between.

This clonotype has a handful of counts. The chain carries TRBV10-3 and TRBJ2-3, with 11 bases aligning to TRBD2. J lost 4 bases, V lost 9 bases, and 9 bases had no gene match. This CDR3 comprises 15 residues. Germline V CDR1 and CDR2: ENHRY, SYGVKD. CDR3 bases: TGTGCCATATCGGTTAGCGGGAGGGCCGCAGATACGCAGTATTTT. Translating gives CAISVSGRAADTQYF.

The chain joins TRBV21-1 to TRBJ2-2; no check of the table's D call, TRBD1, against the DNA was made. TRBV21-1 is a pseudogene segment. The CDR3 contains 16 residues. CDR3 in DNA: TGTGCCAGTACCAAAAGGGGGGCTTCGAACACCGGGGAGCTGTTTTTT. Protein: CASTKRGASNTGELFF.

The chain joins TRBV9 to TRBJ2-5, with D maybe TRBD1 (6 bases). The length of the CDR3 is 16 residues. CDR1 and CDR2 (germline): SGDLS, YYNGEE. V dropped 4 bases and J dropped 2 bases, with 18 bases sitting between them. CDR3 residues: CASSTTGNWGQETQYF. The CDR3 bases are TGTGCCAGCAGCACCACAGGGAACTGGGGACAAGAGACCCAGTACTTC.

The sample holds a few counts of this clonotype. The chain employs TRBV20-1 and TRBJ1-1, with D tentatively TRBD1 (6 bases). Germline V lookup: CDR1 DFQATT, CDR2 SNEGSKA (reference sequence). The CDR3 is 14 amino acids. Trimming left V 0 bases short and J 6 bases short, with 14 bases between. CDR3 in amino acids: CSARDGGPEPEAFF. CDR3 sequence (DNA): TGCAGTGCTAGAGATGGGGGCCCTGAGCCTGAAGCTTTCTTT.

This clonotype was recorded a few times. This sequence joins TRBV20-1 and TRBJ2-4; TRBD1 is a possible D gene (6 bases). The V gene lost 5 bases and the J gene lost 0 bases, with 20 bases spanning the gap. The germline CDR1 and CDR2 sequences are DFQATT and SNEGSKA (reference sequence). The CDR3 extends over 17 amino acids. This chain's CDR3 is CSAAREQGEIAKNIQYF. CDR3 DNA: TGCAGTGCTGCCAGGGAACAGGGAGAAATAGCCAAAAACATTCAGTACTTC.

This clonotype was observed a handful of times. V usage is TRBV6-1 and J usage is TRBJ2-7, with TRBD1 matching 7 bases. This CDR3 has 13 amino acids. CDR1 and CDR2 (germline): MNHNS, SASEGT. Trimming took 4 bases from V and 9 from J; bases not matched to a gene: 9. The DNA for the CDR3 is TGTGCCAGCAGTGCAGGACAGGCGGTCGGGCAGTACTTC. Translated: CASSAGQAVGQYF.

J is TRBJ2-3 and V is TRBV5-6; 8 bases fit TRBD1. Germline CDR1 SGHDT, CDR2 YYEEEE. The V gene end was trimmed by 4 bases and the J gene end by 2 bases; junction bases not matched to a gene: 9. The CDR3 covers 16 residues. In DNA, the CDR3 is TGTGCCAGCAGCGCCCGACAGGGGCGATTCACAGATACGCAGTATTTT. Its protein product is CASSARQGRFTDTQYF.

This clonotype was counted between two and nine times. The chain recombines TRBV20-1 with TRBJ2-7; the match to TRBD1 covers 7 bases. CDR3 size: 13 residues. Germline V gives CDR1 DFQATT, CDR2 SNEGSKA (reference sequence). The J segment lost 3 bases and the V segment lost 3 bases, leaving 5 bases of the junction unmatched. The CDR3 DNA reads as TGCAGTGCTAGTGCCAGGGGGTACTACGAGCAGTACTTC. This codes for CSASARGYYEQYF.

The V and J genes are TRBV10-1 and TRBJ1-2; no definite D call. V was clipped by 0 bases and J by 5 bases, with 7 bases between them. Germline lookup yields CDR1 WNHNN and CDR2 SYGVQD (reference sequence). This CDR3 spans 13 amino acids. Here the CDR3 DNA reads TGCGCCAGCAGTGAGTCCTTGGGGTATGGCTACACCTTC. Translating it yields CASSESLGYGYTF.